This entry lists 19 T cell receptor beta chains sequenced from one sample in a study of blood T cell repertoires in COVID-19. Produced via immunoSEQ multiplex PCR; TCRdb's table is partial and in-frame only. Among more than 45,000 clones listed, 90% were seen once. The specimen was peripheral blood. Source of these receptors: a woman of 80 years or more with acute or convalescent COVID-19.

This clone was detected a few times. The chain combines TRBV7-3 with TRBJ2-7; no clear D gene. This CDR3 is 13 amino acids long. In germline, CDR1 is SGHTA, CDR2 FQGTGA. V was shortened by 5 bases and J by 5 bases, with 13 bases between the two germline ends. CDR3 amino acids: CASSPRRGDEQYF. The CDR3 DNA sequence: TGTGCCAGCAGCCCCCGTCGAGGCGACGAGCAGTACTTC.

The rearrangement uses TRBV21-1 and TRBJ1-3; the table calls TRBD1, which could not be checked here. TRBV21-1 is labeled a pseudogene. The CDR3 length is 16 residues. The CDR3, as DNA: TGTGCCAGCAGCAAAGGAAGGGGCAGCTCTGGAAACACCATATATTTT. It encodes CASSKGRGSSGNTIYF.

The chain employs TRBV7-9 and TRBJ1-4; 7 positions match TRBD1. The germline gives CDR1 SEHNR, CDR2 FQNEAQ (reference sequence). This CDR3 is 14 amino acids long. With 0 bases clipped from V and 12 bases from J, the junction kept 7 bases outside the gene matches. CDR3 nucleotides: TGTGCCAGCAGCTTAGCTGACAGGGTAGTAGAACTGTTTTTT. It codes for CASSLADRVVELFF. Together with reference TRBV7-9 and TRBJ1-4, the CDR3 gives the full variable domain: DTGVSQNPRHKITKRGQNVTFRCDPISEHNRLYWYRQTLGQGPEFLTYFQNEAQLEKSRLLSDRFSAERPKGSFSTLEIQRTEQGDSAMYLCASSLADRVVELFFGSGTQLSVL.

The chain is built from TRBV14 and TRBJ2-7; 7 nucleotides match TRBD1. Germline assignment: CDR1 SGHDN and CDR2 FVKESK. The CDR3 sequence is 13 residues long. The trim removed 4 bases at V and 9 bases at J, leaving 9 bases unmatched. This CDR3 is CASSLSNRGLQYF. For the CDR3, the DNA is TGTGCCAGCAGCCTGTCGAACAGGGGCCTGCAGTACTTC.

There are a few counts of this clone. J is TRBJ1-1 and V is TRBV18; D is ambiguous. Trimming cost V 2 bases and J 1 base, with 8 bases left between them. The CDR3 loop spans 14 amino acids. The germline CDR1 and CDR2 sequences are KGHSH and LQKENI. The DNA of the CDR3 is TGTGCCAGCTCACCAACGAGGGAGAACACTGAAGCTTTCTTT. Its protein is CASSPTRENTEAFF.

CDR3 DNA: TGTGCCAGCAGCGTGGCCGGGACAGGACGCTCTGGAAACACCATATATTTT. Translation: CASSVAGTGRSGNTIYF. The rearrangement joins TRBV9 to TRBJ1-3, with 8 bases matching TRBD1. CDR3 length: 17 residues. Germline loops: CDR1 SGDLS, CDR2 YYNGEE. The V and J ends lost 2 bases and 0 bases, in that order; junction bases with no gene match: 7.

The chain links TRBV6-2 or TRBV6-3 to TRBJ1-4, with TRBD1 matching 9 bases. This CDR3 comprises 21 residues. Germline V gene data show CDR1 as MNHEY and CDR2 as SVGEGT. Losses at the gene ends were 5 bases for V and 0 bases for J; bases not matched to a gene: 19. CDR3 sequence (DNA): TGTGCCAGCAGTGCTACCCTTGCTACAGGGGGCGTCGGGGCAACTAATGAAAAACTGTTTTTT. Protein: CASSATLATGGVGATNEKLFF.

V and J are TRBV19 and TRBJ2-7; 8 bases align to TRBD2. The trim removed 1 base at V and 7 bases at J, leaving 9 bases unmatched. The CDR3 sequence is 15 residues long. The V gene's germline CDR1 is LNHDA and CDR2 SQIVND (reference sequence). The DNA for the CDR3 is TGTGCCAGTAGTATAGTAACAGCGGGAGTGCGAGAGCAGTACTTC. It is translated as CASSIVTAGVREQYF.

The V gene is TRBV5-4, the J gene TRBJ2-2; no reliable D call. Trimming removed 4 bases from V and 4 bases from J, with 11 bases in between. The V gene's germline CDR1 is SGHNT and CDR2 YYREEE (reference sequence). There are 14 residues in the CDR3. The CDR3 bases are TGTGCCAGCAGCCCCCAGCGTTCCACCGGGGAGCTGTTTTTT. Protein product: CASSPQRSTGELFF.

The chain joins TRBV18 to TRBJ2-6; D is undetermined. V dropped 4 bases and J dropped 0 bases, with 10 bases sitting between them. The CDR3 loop spans 16 amino acids. Germline V gene lookup returns CDR1 KGHSH and CDR2 LQKENI. CDR3 residues: CASSRDSISGANVLTF. CDR3 bases: TGTGCCAGCTCACGCGATTCGATCTCTGGGGCCAACGTCCTGACTTTC.

This chain connects TRBV19 to TRBJ1-2; TRBD1 matches at 9 bases. CDR1 LNHDA and CDR2 SQIVND come from the germline V gene (reference sequence). V shed 8 bases, J shed 1 base, and the junction held 11 bases outside the gene matches. The CDR3 consists of 16 residues. The CDR3 DNA reads as TGTGCCAGTCATCCGGAGGGACAGGGCCATAACTATGGCTACACCTTC. It translates to CASHPEGQGHNYGYTF.

This chain links TRBV7-2 with TRBJ2-7; the match to TRBD2 covers 11 bases. Germline CDR1 reads SGHTA; CDR2 reads FQGNSA. V lost 1 base to trimming and J lost 4 bases; unmatched junction nucleotides: 6. The CDR3 consists of 16 residues. CDR3 nucleotides: TGTGCCAGCAGCTTAGGGCTAGCGGGAGGAAGGTACGAGCAGTACTTC. It is translated as CASSLGLAGGRYEQYF.

This chain uses TRBV29-1 with TRBJ2-7, with 11 bases fitting TRBD1. Germline assignment: CDR1 SQVTM and CDR2 ANQGSEA. The CDR3 loop spans 14 amino acids. The ends lost 1 base at V and 7 bases at J; junction bases unmatched: 6. This chain's CDR3 is CSVEVKGTGGEQYF. In DNA form, the CDR3 reads TGCAGCGTTGAAGTCAAAGGGACAGGGGGTGAGCAGTACTTC.

The gene calls are TRBV24-1 and TRBJ2-1; possibly TRBD2 for D (6 bases). This CDR3 is 13 amino acids long. The V gene's germline CDR1 is KGHDR and CDR2 SFDVKD. V lost 2 bases, J lost 7 bases, and 8 bases lay in between. The CDR3 DNA is TGTGCCACCAGTGATTGGGGGGAGAATGAGCAGTTCTTC. This sequence encodes CATSDWGENEQFF.

This clone was counted between two and nine times. The rearrangement uses TRBV18 and TRBJ1-1; TRBD1 matches at 8 bases. The CDR3 loop spans 17 amino acids. Germline values: CDR1 KGHSH, CDR2 LQKENI. J was trimmed by 4 bases and V by 0 bases; bases with no gene match: 10. CDR3 amino acids: CASSPPRGQGWTTEAFF. CDR3 sequence (DNA): TGTGCCAGCTCACCACCGCGAGGACAGGGTTGGACCACTGAAGCTTTCTTT.

This sequence joins TRBV7-2 and TRBJ2-7; 10 nucleotides match TRBD1. Germline loops: CDR1 SGHTA, CDR2 FQGNSA. V shed 5 bases, J shed 2 bases, and the junction held 0 bases outside the gene matches. The CDR3 runs 13 residues. The CDR3, as DNA: TGTGCCAGCAGCGGACAGGGGGCCTACGAGCAGTACTTC. It specifies CASSGQGAYEQYF.

This chain joins TRBV7-2 and TRBJ1-2, with D unresolved. This CDR3 is built from 15 residues. Between the trimmed V and J ends, which lost 3 bases and 3 bases, there was a span of 14 bases. The germline V gene encodes CDR1 SGHTA and CDR2 FQGNSA. The CDR3 region has the DNA TGTGCCAGCAGCTTCGGGGTTTATACGGACTATGGCTACACCTTC. Amino acids: CASSFGVYTDYGYTF.

The sample holds a few counts of this clone. The rearrangement joins TRBV30 to TRBJ1-3; possible D gene TRBD1, 5 bases. This CDR3 contains 14 residues. Trimming removed 2 bases at V and 4 bases at J, with 12 bases between. Germline CDR1 GTSNPN, CDR2 SVGIG (reference sequence). CDR3 nucleotide sequence: TGTGCCTGGAGTAGGCCCAGGGCCGGAAACACCATATATTTT. Its translation: CAWSRPRAGNTIYF.

As to this clone: One junction end disagrees with the germline gene, perhaps due to a read error. This sequence joins TRBV6-2 or TRBV6-3 and TRBJ1-5; 10 bases align to TRBD1. This CDR3 comprises 18 residues. Germline lookup yields CDR1 MNHEY and CDR2 SVGEGT. The CDR3 sequence is CASSWIYDRGPGNQLQHF. In DNA, the CDR3 is TGTGCCAGCAGTTGGATTTACGACAGGGGGCCGGGCAATCAGCTCCAGCATTTT.